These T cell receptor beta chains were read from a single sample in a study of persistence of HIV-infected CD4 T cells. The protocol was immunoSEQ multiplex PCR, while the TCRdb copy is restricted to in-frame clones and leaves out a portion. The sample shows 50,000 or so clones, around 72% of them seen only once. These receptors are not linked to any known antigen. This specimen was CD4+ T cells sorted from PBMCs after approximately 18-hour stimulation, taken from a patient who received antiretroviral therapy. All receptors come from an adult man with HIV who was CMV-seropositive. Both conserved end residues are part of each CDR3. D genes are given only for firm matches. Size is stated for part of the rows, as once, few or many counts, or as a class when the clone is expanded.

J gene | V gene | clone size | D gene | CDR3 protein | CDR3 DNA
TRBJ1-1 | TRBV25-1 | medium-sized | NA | CASSESRVNTEAFF | TGTGCCAGCAGTGAATCGAGGGTGAACACTGAAGCTTTCTTT
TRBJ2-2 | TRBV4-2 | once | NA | CASSQVGGGTNTGELFF | TGTGCCAGCAGCCAAGTCGGAGGCGGGACCAACACCGGGGAGCTGTTTTTT
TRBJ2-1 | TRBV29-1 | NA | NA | CSVAVKDEQFF | TGCAGCGTTGCCGTGAAAGATGAGCAGTTCTTC
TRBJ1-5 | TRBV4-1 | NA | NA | CASSQIDSNQPQHF | TGCGCCAGCAGCCAAATTGATAGCAATCAGCCCCAGCATTTT
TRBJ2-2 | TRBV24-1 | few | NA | CATSDPGVGGQLFF | TGTGCCACCAGTGACCCCGGGGTGGGTGGGCAGCTGTTTTTT
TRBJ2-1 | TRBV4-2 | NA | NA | CASSQVVGGTSYNEQFF | TGTGCCAGCAGCCAAGTGGTGGGAGGGACATCCTACAATGAGCAGTTCTTC
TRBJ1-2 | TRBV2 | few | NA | CASSVLSGRYGYTF | TGTGCCAGCAGTGTACTCTCCGGACGCTATGGCTACACCTTC
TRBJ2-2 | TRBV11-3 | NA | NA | CASGVGPGELFF | TGTGCCAGCGGCGTTGGGCCCGGGGAGCTGTTTTTT
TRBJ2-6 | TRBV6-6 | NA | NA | CASSYTDSGANVLTF | TGTGCCAGCAGTTACACCGACTCTGGGGCCAACGTCCTGACTTTC
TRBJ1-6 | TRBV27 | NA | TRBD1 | CASSLGQGAGYNSPLHF | TGTGCCAGCAGTCTCGGACAGGGGGCTGGATATAATTCACCCCTCCACTTT
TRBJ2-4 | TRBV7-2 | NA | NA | CASSDQGTKNIQYF | TGTGCCAGCAGCGACCAGGGAACCAAAAACATTCAGTACTTC
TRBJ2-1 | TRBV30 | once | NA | CAWSKGGPFNEQFF | TGTGCCTGGAGCAAGGGCGGCCCTTTTAATGAGCAGTTCTTC
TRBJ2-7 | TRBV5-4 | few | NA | CASSAGPYEQYF | TGTGCCAGCAGCGCCGGCCCCTACGAGCAGTACTTC
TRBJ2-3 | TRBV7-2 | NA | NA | CASSSYRRGDTQYF | TGTGCCAGCAGCTCGTACAGGAGGGGAGATACGCAGTATTTT
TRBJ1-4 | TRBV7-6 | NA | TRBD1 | CASSLGGHTTNEKLFF | TGTGCCAGCAGCCTAGGGGGCCACACAACTAATGAAAAACTGTTTTTT
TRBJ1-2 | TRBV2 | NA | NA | CASSEKVGVLYGYTF | TGTGCCAGCAGTGAAAAGGTGGGGGTACTCTATGGCTACACCTTC
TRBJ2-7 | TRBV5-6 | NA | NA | CASSLGYEQYF | TGTGCCAGCAGCTTGGGCTACGAGCAGTACTTC
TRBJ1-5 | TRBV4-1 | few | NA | CASSQEIGRNQPQHF | TGCGCCAGCAGCCAAGAGATAGGGCGGAATCAGCCCCAGCATTTT
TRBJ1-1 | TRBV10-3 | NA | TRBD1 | CAISASLGTGGKYTEAFF | TGTGCCATCAGTGCTTCCCTCGGGACAGGGGGGAAGTACACTGAAGCTTTCTTT
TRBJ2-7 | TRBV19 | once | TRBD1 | CASSIDAGTGTEQYF | TGTGCCAGTAGTATAGACGCCGGGACAGGGACCGAGCAGTACTTC
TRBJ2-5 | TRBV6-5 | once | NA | CASKKGSFQETQYF | TGTGCCAGCAAAAAGGGCAGTTTTCAAGAGACCCAGTACTTC
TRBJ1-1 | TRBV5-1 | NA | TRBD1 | CASSAQGTANTEAFF | TGCGCCAGCAGCGCTCAAGGGACAGCGAACACTGAAGCTTTCTTT
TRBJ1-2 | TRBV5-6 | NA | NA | CASSLESYGYTF | TGTGCCAGCAGCTTGGAAAGTTATGGCTACACCTTC
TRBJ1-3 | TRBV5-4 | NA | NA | CASSVQGTGNTIYF | TGTGCCAGCAGCGTTCAGGGCACCGGAAACACCATATATTTT
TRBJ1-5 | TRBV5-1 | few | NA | CASSLGTGNQPQHF | TGCGCCAGCAGCTTGGGCACGGGCAATCAGCCCCAGCATTTT
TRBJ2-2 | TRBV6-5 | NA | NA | CASSWVGGELFF | TGTGCCAGCAGTTGGGTTGGCGGGGAGCTGTTTTTT
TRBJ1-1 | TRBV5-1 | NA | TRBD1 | CASNSGTGATTEAFF | TGCGCCAGCAACTCGGGGACAGGCGCGACCACTGAAGCTTTCTTT
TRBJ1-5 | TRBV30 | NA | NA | CAWNQRADQPQHF | TGTGCCTGGAATCAGAGGGCGGATCAGCCCCAGCATTTT
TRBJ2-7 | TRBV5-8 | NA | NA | CASSLEAASYEQYF | TGTGCCAGCAGCTTGGAGGCGGCCTCCTACGAGCAGTACTTC
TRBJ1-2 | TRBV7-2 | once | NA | CASSRGTPNYGYTF | TGTGCCAGCAGCCGCGGGACACCTAACTATGGCTACACCTTC
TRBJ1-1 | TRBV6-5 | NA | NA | CASSSGAPAAFF | TGTGCCAGCAGTTCCGGGGCCCCGGCGGCTTTCTTT
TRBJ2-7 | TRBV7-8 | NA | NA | CASSLAGTQSYEQYF | TGTGCCAGCAGCTTAGCGGGGACACAATCCTACGAGCAGTACTTC
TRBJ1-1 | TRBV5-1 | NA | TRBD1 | CASSLRGRGRRETEAFF | TGCGCCAGCAGCCTCCGGGGGAGGGGGCGCCGAGAGACTGAAGCTTTCTTT
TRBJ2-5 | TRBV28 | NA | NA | CASRAPGVSVETQYF | TGTGCCAGCAGAGCCCCGGGGGTTAGTGTCGAGACCCAGTACTTC
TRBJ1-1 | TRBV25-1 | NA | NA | CASSEYMATEAFF | TGTGCCAGCAGTGAATATATGGCCACTGAAGCTTTCTTT
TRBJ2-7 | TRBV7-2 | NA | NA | CASSLYDEQYF | TGTGCCAGCAGCTTATACGACGAGCAGTACTTC
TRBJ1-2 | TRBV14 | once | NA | CASSQLQEYGYTF | TGTGCCAGCAGCCAACTACAGGAGTATGGCTACACCTTC
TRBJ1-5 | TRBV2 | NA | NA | CASSSRENQPQHF | TGTGCCAGCAGTTCGAGAGAGAATCAGCCCCAGCATTTT
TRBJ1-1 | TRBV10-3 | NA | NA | CAIRDGINTEAFF | TGTGCCATCAGGGACGGAATTAACACTGAAGCTTTCTTT
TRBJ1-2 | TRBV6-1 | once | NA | CASSDGLYRATTNYGYTF | TGTGCCAGCAGTGATGGCCTATACAGGGCTACCACAAACTATGGCTACACCTTC
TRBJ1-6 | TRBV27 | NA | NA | CASSLSGRNNSPLHF | TGTGCCAGCAGTTTGTCGGGACGGAATAATTCACCCCTCCACTTT
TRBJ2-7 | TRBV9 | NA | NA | CASSVAGYDTYEQYF | TGTGCCAGCAGCGTAGCTGGATACGATACCTACGAGCAGTACTTC